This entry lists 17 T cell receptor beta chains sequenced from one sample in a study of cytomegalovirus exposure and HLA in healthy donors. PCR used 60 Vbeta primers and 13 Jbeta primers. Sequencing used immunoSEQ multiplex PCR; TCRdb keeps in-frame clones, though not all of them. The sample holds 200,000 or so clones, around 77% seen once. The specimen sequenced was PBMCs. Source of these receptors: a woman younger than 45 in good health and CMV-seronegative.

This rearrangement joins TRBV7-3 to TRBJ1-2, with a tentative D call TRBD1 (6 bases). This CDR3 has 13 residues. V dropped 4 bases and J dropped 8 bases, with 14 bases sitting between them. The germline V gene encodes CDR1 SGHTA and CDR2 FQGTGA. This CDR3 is CASSSSEGVGYTF. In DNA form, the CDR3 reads TGTGCCAGCAGCTCTTCTGAGGGGGTAGGCTACACCTTC.

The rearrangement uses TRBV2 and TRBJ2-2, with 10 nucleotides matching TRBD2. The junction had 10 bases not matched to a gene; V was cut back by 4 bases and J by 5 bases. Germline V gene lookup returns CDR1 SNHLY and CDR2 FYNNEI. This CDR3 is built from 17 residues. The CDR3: CASSVLASGSGTGELFF. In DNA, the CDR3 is TGTGCCAGCAGTGTGTTGGCTAGCGGGAGTGGGACCGGGGAGCTGTTTTTT.

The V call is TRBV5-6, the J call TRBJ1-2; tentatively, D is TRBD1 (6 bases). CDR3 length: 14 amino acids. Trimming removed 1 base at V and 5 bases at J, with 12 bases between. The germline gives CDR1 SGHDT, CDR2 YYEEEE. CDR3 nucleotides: TGTGCCAGCAGCTTGATAGGGGGAGGGTATGGCTACACCTTC. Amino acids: CASSLIGGGYGYTF.

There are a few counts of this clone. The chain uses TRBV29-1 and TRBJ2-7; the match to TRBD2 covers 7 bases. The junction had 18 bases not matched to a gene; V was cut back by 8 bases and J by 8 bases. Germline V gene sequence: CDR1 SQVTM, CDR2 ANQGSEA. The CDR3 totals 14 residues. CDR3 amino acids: CSTLSYVGGTKQYF. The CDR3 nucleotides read TGCAGCACGCTTTCCTACGTTGGGGGGACTAAGCAGTACTTC.

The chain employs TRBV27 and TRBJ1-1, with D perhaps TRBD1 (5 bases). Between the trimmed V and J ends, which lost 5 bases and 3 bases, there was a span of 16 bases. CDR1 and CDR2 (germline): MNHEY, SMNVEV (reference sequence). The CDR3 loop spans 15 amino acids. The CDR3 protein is CASSLGPGSYTEAFF. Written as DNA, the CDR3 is TGTGCCAGCAGTCTAGGTCCAGGGTCTTACACTGAAGCTTTCTTT.

CDR3 DNA sequence: TGTGCCATCAGTAATTCGGCAGGGATTGGCTACACCTTC. As protein: CAISNSAGIGYTF. The chain couples TRBV10-3 to TRBJ1-2; maybe TRBD1 (5 bases). Trimming took 5 bases from V and 7 from J, leaving 14 bases between them. Germline V CDR1 and CDR2: ENHRY, SYGVKD. CDR3 length: 13 amino acids.

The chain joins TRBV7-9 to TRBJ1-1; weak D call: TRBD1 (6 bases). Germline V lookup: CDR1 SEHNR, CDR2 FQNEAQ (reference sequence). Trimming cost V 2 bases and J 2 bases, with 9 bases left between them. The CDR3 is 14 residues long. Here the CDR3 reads CASSLMDSNTEAFF. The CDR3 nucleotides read TGTGCCAGCAGCTTAATGGACAGTAACACTGAAGCTTTCTTT.

CDR3 bases: TGTGCCAGCAGTTTCTTCCGGGGAGTTAACGACGAGCAGTACTTC. The encoded protein is CASSFFRGVNDEQYF. The chain combines TRBV28 with TRBJ2-7; TRBD2 is a possible D gene (5 bases). The CDR3 runs 15 residues. V was cut by 3 bases and J by 5 bases, with 17 bases left in between. Germline V gene data show CDR1 as MDHEN and CDR2 as SYDVKM. The full variable domain, completed using reference TRBV28 and TRBJ2-7, is DVKVTQSSRYLVKRTGEKVFLECVQDMDHENMFWYRQDPGLGLRLIYFSYDVKMKEKGDIPEGYSVSREKKERFSLILESASTNQTSMYLCASSFFRGVNDEQYFGPGTRLTVT.

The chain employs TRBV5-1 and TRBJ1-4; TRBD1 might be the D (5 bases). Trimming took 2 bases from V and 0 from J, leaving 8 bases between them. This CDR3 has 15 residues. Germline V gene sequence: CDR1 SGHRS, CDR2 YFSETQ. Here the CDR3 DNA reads TGCGCCAGCAGCTTAGGGGTTACAACTAATGAAAAACTGTTTTTT. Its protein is CASSLGVTTNEKLFF.

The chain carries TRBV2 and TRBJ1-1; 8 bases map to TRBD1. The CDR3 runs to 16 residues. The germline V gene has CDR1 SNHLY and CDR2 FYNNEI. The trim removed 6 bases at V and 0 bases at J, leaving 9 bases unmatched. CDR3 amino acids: CASSDRQGPMNTEAFF. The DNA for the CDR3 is TGTGCCAGCAGCGACCGACAGGGGCCCATGAACACTGAAGCTTTCTTT. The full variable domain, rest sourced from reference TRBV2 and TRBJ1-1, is EPEVTQTPSHQVTQMGQEVILRCVPISNHLYFYWYRQILGQKVEFLVSFYNNEISEKSEIFDDQFSVERPDGSNFTLKIRSTKLEDSAMYFCASSDRQGPMNTEAFFGQGTRLTVV.

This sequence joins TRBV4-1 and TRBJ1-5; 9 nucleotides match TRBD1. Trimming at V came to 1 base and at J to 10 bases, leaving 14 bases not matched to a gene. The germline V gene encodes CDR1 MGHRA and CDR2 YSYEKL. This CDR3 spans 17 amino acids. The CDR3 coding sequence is TGCGCCAGCAGCCAAGGGATTCTTTACGGACAGGGGAAACCCCAGCATTTT. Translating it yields CASSQGILYGQGKPQHF.

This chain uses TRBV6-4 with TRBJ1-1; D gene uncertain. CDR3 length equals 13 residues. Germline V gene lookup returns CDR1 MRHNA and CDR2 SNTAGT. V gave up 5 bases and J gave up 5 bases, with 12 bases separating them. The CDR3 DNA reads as TGTGCCAGCAGTCGCGTTTCGGGAACTGAAGCTTTCTTT. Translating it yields CASSRVSGTEAFF.

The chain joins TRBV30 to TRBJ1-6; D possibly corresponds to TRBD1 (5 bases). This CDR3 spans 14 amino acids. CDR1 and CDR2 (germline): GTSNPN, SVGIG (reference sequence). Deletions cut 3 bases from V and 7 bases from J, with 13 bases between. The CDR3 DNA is TGTGCCTGGAGGATGACAGTTCCCAATTCACCCCTCCACTTT. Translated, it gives CAWRMTVPNSPLHF.

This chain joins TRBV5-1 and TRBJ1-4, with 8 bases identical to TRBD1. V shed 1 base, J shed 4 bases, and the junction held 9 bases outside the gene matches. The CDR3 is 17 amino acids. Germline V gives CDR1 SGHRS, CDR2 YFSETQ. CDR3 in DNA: TGCGCCAGCAGCTTGAGCGATTCAGGGGGCGTTAATGAAAAACTGTTTTTT. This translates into CASSLSDSGGVNEKLFF.

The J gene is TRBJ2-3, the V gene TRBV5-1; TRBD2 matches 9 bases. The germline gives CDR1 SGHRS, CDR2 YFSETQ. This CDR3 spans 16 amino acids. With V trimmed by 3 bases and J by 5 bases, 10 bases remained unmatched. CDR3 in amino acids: CASSSLGTSSGDTQYF. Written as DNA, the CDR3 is TGCGCCAGCAGCTCCCTCGGGACTAGCTCTGGAGATACGCAGTATTTT.

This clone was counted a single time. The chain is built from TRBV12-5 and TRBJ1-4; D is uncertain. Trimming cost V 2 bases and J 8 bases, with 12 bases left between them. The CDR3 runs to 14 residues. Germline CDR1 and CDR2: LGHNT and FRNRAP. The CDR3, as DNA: TGTGCTAGTGGTTTGCCATCGACTGGGGAAAAACTGTTTTTT. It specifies CASGLPSTGEKLFF.

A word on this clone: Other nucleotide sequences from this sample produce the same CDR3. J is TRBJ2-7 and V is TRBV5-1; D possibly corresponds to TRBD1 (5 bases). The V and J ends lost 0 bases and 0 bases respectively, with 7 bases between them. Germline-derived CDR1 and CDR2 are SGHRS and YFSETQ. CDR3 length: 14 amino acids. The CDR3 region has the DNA TGCGCCAGCAGCTTGGGGCAGGGCTCCTACGAGCAGTACTTC. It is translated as CASSLGQGSYEQYF.